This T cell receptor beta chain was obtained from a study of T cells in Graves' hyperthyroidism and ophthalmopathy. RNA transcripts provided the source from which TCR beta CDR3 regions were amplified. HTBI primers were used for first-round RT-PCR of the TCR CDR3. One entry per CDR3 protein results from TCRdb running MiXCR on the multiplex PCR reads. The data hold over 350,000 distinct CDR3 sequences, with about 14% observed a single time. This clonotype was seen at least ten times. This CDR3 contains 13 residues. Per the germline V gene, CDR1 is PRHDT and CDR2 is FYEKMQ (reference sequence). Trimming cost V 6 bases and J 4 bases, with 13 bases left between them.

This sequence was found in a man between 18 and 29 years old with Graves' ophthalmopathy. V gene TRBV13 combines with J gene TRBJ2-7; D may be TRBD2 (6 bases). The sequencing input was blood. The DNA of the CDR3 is TGTGCCAGCAGTCCCGGGAGCGTATACGAGCAGTACTTC. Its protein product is CASSPGSVYEQYF.